This paragraph covers one T cell receptor (beta chain) sequence. The data derive from a study of blood T cell repertoires in COVID-19. At the level of the study: Sites in the United States, Italy and Spain provided acute and convalescent COVID-19 samples.

The protocol was immunoSEQ multiplex PCR, while the TCRdb copy is restricted to in-frame clones and leaves out a portion. The table lists roughly 250,000 clones, 85% to 90% of them singletons. This CDR3 is built from 15 residues. CDR1 is SGHTS, CDR2 YDEGEE, per germline. The V and J ends lost 4 bases and 0 bases respectively, with 11 bases between them. The rearrangement joins TRBV5-8 to TRBJ1-3; D unclear. Sequenced: PBMCs or T cells enriched from blood (not recorded which). The clonotype was recovered from a woman aged 45 to 65 who had recovered from COVID-19. This CDR3 is CASSPGVNSGNTIYF. CDR3 nucleotide sequence: TGTGCCAGCAGCCCCGGAGTCAACTCTGGAAACACCATATATTTT.